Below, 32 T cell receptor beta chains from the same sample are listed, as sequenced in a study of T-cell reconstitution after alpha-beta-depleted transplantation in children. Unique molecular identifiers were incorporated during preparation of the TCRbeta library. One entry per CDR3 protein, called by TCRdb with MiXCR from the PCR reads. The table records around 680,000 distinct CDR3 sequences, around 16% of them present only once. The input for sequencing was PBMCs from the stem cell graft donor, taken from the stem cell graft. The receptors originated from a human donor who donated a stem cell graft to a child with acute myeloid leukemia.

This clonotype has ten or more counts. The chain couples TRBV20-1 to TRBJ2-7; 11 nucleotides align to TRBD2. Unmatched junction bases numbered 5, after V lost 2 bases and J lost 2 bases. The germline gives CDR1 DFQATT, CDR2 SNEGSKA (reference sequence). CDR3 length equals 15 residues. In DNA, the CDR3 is TGCAGTGCTAGACGTGGGACTAGCGGAACCTACGAGCAGTACTTC. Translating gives CSARRGTSGTYEQYF.

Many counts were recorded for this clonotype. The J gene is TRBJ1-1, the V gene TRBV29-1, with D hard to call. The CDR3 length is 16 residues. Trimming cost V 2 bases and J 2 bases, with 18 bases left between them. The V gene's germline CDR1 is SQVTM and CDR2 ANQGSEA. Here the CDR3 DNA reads TGCAGCGTTGAAAAGATGGTCACGCTAGTCAACACTGAAGCTTTCTTT. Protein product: CSVEKMVTLVNTEAFF.

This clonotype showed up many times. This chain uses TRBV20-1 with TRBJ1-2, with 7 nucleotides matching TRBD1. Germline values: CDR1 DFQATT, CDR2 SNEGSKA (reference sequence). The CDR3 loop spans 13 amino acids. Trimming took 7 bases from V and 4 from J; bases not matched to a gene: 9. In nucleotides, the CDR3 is TGCAGTGGGGGGCAGGGGGTGACCTATGGCTACACCTTC. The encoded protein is CSGGQGVTYGYTF.

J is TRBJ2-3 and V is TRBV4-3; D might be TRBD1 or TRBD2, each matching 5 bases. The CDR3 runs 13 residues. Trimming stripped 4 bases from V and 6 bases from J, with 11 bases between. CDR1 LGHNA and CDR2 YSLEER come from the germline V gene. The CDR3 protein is CASSRQWGDTQYF. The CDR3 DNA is TGCGCCAGCAGCCGACAGTGGGGGGATACGCAGTATTTT.

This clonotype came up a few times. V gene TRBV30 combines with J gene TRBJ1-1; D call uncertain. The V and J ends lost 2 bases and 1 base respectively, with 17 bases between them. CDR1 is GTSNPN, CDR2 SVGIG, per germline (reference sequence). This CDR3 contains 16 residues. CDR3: CAWSRTGVERNTEAFF. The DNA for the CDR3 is TGTGCCTGGAGTCGGACCGGAGTGGAGAGGAACACTGAAGCTTTCTTT.

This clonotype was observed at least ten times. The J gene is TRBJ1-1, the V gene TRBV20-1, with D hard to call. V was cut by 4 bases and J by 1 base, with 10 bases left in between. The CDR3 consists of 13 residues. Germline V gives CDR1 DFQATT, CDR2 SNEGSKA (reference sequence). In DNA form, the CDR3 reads TGCAGTGCTAAGGGATCGGGGAACACTGAAGCTTTCTTT. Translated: CSAKGSGNTEAFF.

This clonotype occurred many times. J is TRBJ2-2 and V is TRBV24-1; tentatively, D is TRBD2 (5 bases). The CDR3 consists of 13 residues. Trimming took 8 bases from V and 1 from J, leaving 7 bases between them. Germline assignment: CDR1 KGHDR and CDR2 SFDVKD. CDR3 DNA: TGTGCCACCAACGGAGGGAACACCGGGGAGCTGTTTTTT. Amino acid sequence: CATNGGNTGELFF.

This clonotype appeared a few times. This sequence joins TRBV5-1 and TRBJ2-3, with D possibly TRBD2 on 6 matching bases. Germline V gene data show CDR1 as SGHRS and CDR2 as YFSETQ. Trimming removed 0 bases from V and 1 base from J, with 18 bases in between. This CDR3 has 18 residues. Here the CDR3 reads CASSLGVSPASGTDTQYF. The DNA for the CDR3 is TGCGCCAGCAGCTTGGGCGTAAGTCCGGCTAGCGGCACAGATACGCAGTATTTT.

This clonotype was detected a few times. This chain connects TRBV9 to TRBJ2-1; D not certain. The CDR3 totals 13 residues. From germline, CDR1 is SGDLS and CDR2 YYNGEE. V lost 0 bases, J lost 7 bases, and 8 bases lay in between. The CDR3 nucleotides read TGTGCCAGCAGCGTAGGCGTGGGAAATGAGCAGTTCTTC. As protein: CASSVGVGNEQFF. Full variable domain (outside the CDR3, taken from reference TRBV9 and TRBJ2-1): DSGVTQTPKHLITATGQRVTLRCSPRSGDLSVYWYQQSLDQGLQFLIQYYNGEERAKGNILERFSAQQFPDLHSELNLSSLELGDSALYFCASSVGVGNEQFFGPGTRLTVL.

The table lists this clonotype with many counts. The CDR3: CSVVGGYSYNEQFF. Here the CDR3 DNA reads TGCAGCGTTGTTGGGGGGTACTCCTACAATGAGCAGTTCTTC. The chain couples TRBV29-1 to TRBJ2-1; possible D gene TRBD2, 6 bases. Germline loops: CDR1 SQVTM, CDR2 ANQGSEA. The ends were cut back, 4 bases at V and 0 bases at J, with 10 bases in the middle. The CDR3 consists of 14 residues.

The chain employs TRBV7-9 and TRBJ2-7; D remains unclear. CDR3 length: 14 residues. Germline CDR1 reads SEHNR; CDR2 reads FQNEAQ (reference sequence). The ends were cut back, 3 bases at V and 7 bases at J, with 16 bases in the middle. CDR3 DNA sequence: TGTGCCAGCAGCTTGGGCAGGAGCCCTAGGGAGCAGTACTTC. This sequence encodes CASSLGRSPREQYF.

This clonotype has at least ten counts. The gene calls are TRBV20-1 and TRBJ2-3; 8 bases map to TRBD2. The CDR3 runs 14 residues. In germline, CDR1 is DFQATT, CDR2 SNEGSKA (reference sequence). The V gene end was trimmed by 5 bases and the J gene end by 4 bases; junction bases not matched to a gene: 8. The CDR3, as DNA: TGCAGTGCTTACCCGAGCGGGAGCCCAGATACGCAGTATTTT. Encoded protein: CSAYPSGSPDTQYF.

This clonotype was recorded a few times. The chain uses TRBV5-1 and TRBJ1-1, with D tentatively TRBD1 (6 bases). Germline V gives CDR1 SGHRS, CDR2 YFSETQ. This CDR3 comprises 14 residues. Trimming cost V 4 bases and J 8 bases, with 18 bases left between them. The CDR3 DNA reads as TGCGCCAGCAGCCGATACCAGATGCAGGGGGAAGCTTTCTTT. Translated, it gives CASSRYQMQGEAFF.

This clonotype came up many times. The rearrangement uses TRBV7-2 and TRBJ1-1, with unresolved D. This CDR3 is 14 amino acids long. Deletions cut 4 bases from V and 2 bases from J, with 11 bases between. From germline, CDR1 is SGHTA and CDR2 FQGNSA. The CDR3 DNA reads TGTGCCAGCAGCTCCCGGGGTGAAAACACTGAAGCTTTCTTT. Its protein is CASSSRGENTEAFF.

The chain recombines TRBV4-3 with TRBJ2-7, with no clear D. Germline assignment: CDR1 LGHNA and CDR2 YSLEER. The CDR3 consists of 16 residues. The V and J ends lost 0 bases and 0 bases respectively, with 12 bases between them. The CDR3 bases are TGCGCCAGCAGCCAAGATAGGCACCGGAGCTCCTACGAGCAGTACTTC. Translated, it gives CASSQDRHRSSYEQYF.

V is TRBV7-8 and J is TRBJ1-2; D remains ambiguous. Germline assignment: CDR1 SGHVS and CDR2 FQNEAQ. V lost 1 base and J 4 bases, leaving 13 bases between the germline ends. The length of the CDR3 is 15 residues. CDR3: CASSLGSPGGYGYTF. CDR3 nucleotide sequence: TGTGCCAGCAGCTTAGGTAGCCCCGGCGGCTATGGCTACACCTTC. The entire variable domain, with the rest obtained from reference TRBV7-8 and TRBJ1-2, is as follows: GAGVSQSPRYKVAKRGQDVALRCDPISGHVSLFWYQQALGQGPEFLTYFQNEAQLDKSGLPSDRFFAERPEGSVSTLKIQRTQQEDSAVYLCASSLGSPGGYGYTFGSGTRLTVV.

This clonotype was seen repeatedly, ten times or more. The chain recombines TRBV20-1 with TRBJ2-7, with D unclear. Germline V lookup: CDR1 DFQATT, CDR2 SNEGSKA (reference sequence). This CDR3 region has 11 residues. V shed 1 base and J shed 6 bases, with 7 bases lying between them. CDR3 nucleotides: TGCAGTGCTAGAGGGGTAGGCGAGCAGTACGTC. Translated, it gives CSARGVGEQYV.

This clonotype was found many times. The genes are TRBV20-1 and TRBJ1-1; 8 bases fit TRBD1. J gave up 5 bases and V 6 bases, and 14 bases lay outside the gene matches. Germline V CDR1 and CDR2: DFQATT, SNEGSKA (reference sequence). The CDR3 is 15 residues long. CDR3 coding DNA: TGCAGTGCCAAGGACAGGGTCGGTGTTTGGACTGAAGCTTTCTTT. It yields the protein CSAKDRVGVWTEAFF.

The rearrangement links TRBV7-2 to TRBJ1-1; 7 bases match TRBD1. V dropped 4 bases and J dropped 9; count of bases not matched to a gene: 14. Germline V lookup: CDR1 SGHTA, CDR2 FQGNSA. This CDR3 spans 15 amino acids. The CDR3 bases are TGTGCCAGCAGCTCGCGACAGGGCAGGGGACCTAAAGCTTTCTTT. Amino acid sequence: CASSSRQGRGPKAFF. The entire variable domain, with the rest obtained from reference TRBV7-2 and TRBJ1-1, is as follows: GAGVSQSPSNKVTEKGKDVELRCDPISGHTALYWYRQSLGQGLEFLIYFQGNSAPDKSGLPSDRFSAERTGGSVSTLTIQRTQQEDSAVYLCASSSRQGRGPKAFFGQGTRLTVV.

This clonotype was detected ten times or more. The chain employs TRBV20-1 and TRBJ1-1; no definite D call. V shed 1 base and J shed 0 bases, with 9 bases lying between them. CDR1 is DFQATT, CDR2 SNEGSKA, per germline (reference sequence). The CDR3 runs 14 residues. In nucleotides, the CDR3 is TGCAGTGCTAGAGTTCCAGTATTGAACACTGAAGCTTTCTTT. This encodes CSARVPVLNTEAFF.

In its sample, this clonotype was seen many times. CDR3 bases: TGTGCCAGCAGTCCTAGACCGGCCCATGGCTACACCTTC. Translation gives CASSPRPAHGYTF. The chain is built from TRBV27 and TRBJ1-2; D unclear. The germline V gene has CDR1 MNHEY and CDR2 SMNVEV (reference sequence). The CDR3 contains 13 residues. Trimming took 5 bases from V and 6 from J, leaving 13 bases between them.

The CDR3 coding sequence is TGTGCCAGCAGTTTTCCAACGAAATTAGCGGGGGCGATCACCGGGGAGCTGTTTTTT. Residues: CASSFPTKLAGAITGELFF. The chain has TRBV28 and TRBJ2-2, with 9 nucleotides matching TRBD2. The V gene end was trimmed by 3 bases and the J gene end by 4 bases; junction bases not matched to a gene: 15. CDR1 is MDHEN, CDR2 SYDVKM, per germline. The CDR3 length is 19 residues.

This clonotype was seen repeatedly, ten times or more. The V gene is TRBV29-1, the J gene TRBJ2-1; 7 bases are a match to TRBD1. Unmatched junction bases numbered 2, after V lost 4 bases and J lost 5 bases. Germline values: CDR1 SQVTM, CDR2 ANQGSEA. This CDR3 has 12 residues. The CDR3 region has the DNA TGCAGCGTTGCCGACAGGGACAATGAGCAGTTCTTC. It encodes CSVADRDNEQFF.

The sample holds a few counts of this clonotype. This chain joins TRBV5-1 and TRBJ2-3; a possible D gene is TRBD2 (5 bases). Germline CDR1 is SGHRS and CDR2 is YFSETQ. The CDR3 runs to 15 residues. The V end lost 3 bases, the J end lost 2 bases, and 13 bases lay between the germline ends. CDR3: CASSYNRDSTDTQYF. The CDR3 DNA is TGCGCCAGCAGCTACAACCGGGATTCCACAGATACGCAGTATTTT.

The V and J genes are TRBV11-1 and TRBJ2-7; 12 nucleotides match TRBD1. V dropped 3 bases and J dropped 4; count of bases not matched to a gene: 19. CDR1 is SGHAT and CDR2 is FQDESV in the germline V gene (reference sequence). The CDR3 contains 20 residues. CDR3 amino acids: CASSLEGITTGTGGGYEQYF. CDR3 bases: TGTGCCAGCAGCTTGGAAGGAATTACAACCGGGACAGGGGGCGGTTACGAGCAGTACTTC.

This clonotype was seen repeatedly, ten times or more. The CDR3 DNA follows: TGTGCCAGCAGCTCAGGGAGACGTGAGACCCAGTACTTC. Amino acids: CASSSGRRETQYF. This chain connects TRBV12-3 or TRBV12-4 to TRBJ2-5; D is tentatively TRBD1 or TRBD2 (5 bases each). V was clipped by 6 bases and J by 5 bases, with 13 bases between them. The CDR3 contains 13 residues.

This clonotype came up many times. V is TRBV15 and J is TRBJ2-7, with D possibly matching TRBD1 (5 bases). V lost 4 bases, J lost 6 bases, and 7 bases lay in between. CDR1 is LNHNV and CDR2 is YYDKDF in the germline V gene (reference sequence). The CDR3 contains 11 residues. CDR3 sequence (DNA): TGTGCCACCAGCACAGGGATCGAGCAGTACTTC. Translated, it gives CATSTGIEQYF.

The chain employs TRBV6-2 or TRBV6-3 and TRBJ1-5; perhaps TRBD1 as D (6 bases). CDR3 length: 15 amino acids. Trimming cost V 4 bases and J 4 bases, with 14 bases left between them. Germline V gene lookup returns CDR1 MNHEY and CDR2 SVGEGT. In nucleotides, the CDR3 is TGTGCCAGCAGTTTCCCAGGGGATGGGAATCAGCCCCAGCATTTT. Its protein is CASSFPGDGNQPQHF.

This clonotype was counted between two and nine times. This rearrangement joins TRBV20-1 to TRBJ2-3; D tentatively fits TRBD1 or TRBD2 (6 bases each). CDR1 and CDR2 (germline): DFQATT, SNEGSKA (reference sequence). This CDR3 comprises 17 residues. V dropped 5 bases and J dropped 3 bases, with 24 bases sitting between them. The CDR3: CSAQPQGLIAGTDTQYF. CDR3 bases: TGCAGTGCTCAACCCCAGGGGTTGATTGCGGGGACAGATACGCAGTATTTT.

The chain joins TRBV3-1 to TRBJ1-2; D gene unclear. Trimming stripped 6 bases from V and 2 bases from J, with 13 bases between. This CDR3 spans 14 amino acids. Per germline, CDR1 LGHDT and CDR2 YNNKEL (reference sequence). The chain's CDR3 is CASRSGPRNYGYTF. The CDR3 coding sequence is TGTGCCAGCAGGTCGGGCCCGAGGAACTATGGCTACACCTTC.

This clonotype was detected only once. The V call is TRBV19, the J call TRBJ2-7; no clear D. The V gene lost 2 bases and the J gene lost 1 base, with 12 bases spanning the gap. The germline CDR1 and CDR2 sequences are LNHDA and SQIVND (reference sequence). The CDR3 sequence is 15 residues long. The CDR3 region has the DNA TGTGCCAGTAGTATAACTGCCAGTCCATCCTACGAGCAGTACGTC. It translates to CASSITASPSYEQYV.

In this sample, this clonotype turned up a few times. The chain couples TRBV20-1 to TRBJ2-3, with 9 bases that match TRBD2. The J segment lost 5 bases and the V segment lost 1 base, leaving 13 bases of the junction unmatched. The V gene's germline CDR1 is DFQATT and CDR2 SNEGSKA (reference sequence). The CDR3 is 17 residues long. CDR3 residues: CSARGRAQRGAVDTQYF. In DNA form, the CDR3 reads TGCAGTGCTAGAGGGAGGGCCCAGCGGGGGGCGGTAGATACGCAGTATTTT.